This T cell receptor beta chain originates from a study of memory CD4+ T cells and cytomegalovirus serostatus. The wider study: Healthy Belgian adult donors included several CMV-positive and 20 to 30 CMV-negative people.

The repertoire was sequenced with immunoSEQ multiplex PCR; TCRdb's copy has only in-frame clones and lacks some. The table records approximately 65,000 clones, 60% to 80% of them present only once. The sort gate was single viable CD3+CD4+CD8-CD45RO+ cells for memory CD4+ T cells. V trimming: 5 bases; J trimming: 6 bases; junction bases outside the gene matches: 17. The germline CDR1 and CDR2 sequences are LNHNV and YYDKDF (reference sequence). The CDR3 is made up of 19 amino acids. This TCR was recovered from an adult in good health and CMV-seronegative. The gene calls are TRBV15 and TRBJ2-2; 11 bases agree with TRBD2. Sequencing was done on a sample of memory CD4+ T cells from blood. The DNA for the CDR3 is TGTGCCACCAGCGTTAGCGGGAGGGCCTTTTTCCTCTCATCCGGGGAGCTGTTTTTT. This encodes CATSVSGRAFFLSSGELFF.